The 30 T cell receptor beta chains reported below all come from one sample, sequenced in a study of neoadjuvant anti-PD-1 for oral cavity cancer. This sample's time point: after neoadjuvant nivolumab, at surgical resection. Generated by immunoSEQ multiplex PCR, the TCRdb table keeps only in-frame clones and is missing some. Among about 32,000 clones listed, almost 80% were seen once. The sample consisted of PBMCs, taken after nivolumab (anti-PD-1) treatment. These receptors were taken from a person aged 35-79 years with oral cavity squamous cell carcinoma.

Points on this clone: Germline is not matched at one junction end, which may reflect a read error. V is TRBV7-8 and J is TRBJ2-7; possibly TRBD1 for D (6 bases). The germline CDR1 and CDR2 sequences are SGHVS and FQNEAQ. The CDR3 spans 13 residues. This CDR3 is CASSPISQGPPNF. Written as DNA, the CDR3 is TGTGCCAGCAGCCCCATCAGCCAGGGGCCCCCGAACTTC.

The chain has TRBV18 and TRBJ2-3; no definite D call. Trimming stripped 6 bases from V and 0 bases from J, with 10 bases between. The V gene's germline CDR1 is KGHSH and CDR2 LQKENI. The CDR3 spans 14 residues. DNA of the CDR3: TGTGCCAGCTCCGCCCTCGCGAGCACAGATACGCAGTATTTT. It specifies CASSALASTDTQYF.

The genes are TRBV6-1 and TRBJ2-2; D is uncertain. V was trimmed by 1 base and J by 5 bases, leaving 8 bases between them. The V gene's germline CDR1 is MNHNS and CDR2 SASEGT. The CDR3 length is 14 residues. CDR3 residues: CASSEVGDTGELFF. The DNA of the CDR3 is TGTGCCAGCAGTGAAGTAGGAGATACCGGGGAGCTGTTTTTT.

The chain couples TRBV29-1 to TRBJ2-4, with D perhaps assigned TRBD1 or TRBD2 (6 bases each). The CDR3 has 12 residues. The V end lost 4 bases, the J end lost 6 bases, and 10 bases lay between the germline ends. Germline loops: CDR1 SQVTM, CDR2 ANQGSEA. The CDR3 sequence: CSVAGGGNIQYF. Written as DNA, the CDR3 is TGCAGCGTTGCAGGAGGGGGAAACATTCAGTACTTC.

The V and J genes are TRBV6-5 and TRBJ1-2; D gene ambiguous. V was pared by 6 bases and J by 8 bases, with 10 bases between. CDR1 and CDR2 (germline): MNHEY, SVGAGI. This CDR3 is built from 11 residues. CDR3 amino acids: CASRGPSGYTF. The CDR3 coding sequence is TGTGCCAGCAGAGGGCCTAGCGGCTACACCTTC.

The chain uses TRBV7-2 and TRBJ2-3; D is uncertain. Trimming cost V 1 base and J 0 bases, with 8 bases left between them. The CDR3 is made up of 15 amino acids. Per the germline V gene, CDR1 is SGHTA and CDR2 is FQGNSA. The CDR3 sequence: CASSLGVGSTDTQYF. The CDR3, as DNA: TGTGCCAGCAGCTTAGGGGTGGGTAGCACAGATACGCAGTATTTT.

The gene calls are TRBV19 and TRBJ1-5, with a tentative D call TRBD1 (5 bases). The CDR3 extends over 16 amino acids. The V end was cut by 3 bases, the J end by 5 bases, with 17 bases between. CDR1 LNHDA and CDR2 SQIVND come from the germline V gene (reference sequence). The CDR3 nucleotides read TGTGCCAGTAGTATCCCTGGCAGGGTGGGCGATCAGCCCCAGCATTTT. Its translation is CASSIPGRVGDQPQHF.

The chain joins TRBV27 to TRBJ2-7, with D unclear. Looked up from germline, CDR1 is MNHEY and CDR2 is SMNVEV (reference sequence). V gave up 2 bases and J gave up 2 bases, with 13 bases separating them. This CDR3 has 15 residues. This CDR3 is CASSLAWGDTYEQYF. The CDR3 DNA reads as TGTGCCAGCAGTTTAGCGTGGGGTGATACCTACGAGCAGTACTTC.

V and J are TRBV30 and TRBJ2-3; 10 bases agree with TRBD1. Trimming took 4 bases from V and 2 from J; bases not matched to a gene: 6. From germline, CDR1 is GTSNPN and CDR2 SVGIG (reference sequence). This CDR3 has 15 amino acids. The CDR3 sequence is CAWNSGTGDTDTQYF. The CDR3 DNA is TGTGCCTGGAACTCCGGGACAGGGGACACAGATACGCAGTATTTT.

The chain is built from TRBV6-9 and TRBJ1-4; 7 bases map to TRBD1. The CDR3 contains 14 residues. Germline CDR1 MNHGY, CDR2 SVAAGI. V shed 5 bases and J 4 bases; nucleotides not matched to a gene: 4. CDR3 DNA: TGTGCCAGCAGTAACAGGGGATTTAATGAAAAACTGTTTTTT. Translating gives CASSNRGFNEKLFF.

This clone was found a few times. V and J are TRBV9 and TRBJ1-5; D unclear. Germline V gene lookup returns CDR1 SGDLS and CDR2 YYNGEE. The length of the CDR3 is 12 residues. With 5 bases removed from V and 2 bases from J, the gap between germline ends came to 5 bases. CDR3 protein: CASRAGNQPQHF. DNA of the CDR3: TGTGCCAGCAGGGCAGGCAATCAGCCCCAGCATTTT.

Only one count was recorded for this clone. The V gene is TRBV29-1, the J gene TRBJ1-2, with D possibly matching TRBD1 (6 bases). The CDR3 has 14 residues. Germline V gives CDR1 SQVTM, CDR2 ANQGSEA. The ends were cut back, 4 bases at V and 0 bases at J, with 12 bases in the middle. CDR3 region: CSVVKTGTNYGYTF. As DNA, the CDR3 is TGCAGCGTTGTTAAGACAGGAACTAACTATGGCTACACCTTC.

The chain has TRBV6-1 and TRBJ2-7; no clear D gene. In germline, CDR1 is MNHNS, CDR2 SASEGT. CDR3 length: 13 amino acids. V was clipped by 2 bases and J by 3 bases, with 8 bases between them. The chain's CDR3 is CASSEWVYYEQYF. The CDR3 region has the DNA TGTGCCAGCAGTGAATGGGTGTACTACGAGCAGTACTTC.

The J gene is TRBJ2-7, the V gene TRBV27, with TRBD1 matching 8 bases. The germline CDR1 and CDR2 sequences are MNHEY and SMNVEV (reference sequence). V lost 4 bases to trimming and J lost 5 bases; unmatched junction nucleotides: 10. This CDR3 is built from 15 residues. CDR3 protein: CASSSQGAPYDEQYF. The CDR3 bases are TGTGCCAGCAGTTCCCAGGGGGCCCCCTACGACGAGCAGTACTTC.

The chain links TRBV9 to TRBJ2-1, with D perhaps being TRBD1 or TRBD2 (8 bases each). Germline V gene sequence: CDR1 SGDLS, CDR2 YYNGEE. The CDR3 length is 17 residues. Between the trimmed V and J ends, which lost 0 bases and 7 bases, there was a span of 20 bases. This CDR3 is CASSVAPPGGGRNEQFF. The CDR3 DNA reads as TGTGCCAGCAGCGTAGCCCCCCCAGGGGGCGGGAGGAATGAGCAGTTCTTC. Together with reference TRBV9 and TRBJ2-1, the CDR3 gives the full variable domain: DSGVTQTPKHLITATGQRVTLRCSPRSGDLSVYWYQQSLDQGLQFLIQYYNGEERAKGNILERFSAQQFPDLHSELNLSSLELGDSALYFCASSVAPPGGGRNEQFFGPGTRLTVL.

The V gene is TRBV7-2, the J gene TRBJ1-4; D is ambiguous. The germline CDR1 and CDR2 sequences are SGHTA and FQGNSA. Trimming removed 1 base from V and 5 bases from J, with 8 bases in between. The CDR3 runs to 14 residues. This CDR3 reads CASSLGLVNEKLFF. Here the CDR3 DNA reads TGTGCCAGCAGCTTAGGGCTAGTCAATGAAAAACTGTTTTTT.

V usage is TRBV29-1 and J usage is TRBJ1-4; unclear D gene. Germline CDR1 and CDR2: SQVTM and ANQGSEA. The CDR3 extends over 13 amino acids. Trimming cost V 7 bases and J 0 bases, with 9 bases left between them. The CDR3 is CSAYTATNEKLFF. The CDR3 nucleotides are TGCAGCGCCTACACTGCAACTAATGAAAAACTGTTTTTT.

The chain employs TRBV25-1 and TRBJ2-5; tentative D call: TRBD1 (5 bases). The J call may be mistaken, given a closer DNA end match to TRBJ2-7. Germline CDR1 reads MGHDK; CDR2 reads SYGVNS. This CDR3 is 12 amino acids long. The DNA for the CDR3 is TGTGCCAGCAGTGGTCGGACATTCGAGCAGTACTTC. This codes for CASSGRTFEQYF.

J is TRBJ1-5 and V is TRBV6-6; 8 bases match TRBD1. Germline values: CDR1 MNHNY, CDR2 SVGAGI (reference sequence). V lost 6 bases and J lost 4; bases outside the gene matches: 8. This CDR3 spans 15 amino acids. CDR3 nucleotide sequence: TGTGCCAGCAGACCGGACAGGGCCGGGAATCAGCCCCAGCATTTT. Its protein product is CASRPDRAGNQPQHF.

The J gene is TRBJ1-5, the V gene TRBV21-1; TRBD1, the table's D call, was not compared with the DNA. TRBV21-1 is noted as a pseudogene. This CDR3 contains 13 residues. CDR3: CASSNSHRQAQHF. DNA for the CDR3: TGTGCCAGCAGCAATTCACACCGCCAGGCCCAGCATTTT.

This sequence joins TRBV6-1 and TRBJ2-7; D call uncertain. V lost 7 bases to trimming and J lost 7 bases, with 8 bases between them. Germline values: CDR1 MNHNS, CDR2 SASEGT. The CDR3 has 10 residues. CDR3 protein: CASNTWEQYF. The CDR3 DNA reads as TGTGCCAGCAATACGTGGGAGCAGTACTTC.

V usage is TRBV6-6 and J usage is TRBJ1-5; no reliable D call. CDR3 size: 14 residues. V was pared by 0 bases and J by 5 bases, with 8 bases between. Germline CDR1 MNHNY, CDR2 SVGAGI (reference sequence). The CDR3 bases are TGTGCCAGCAGTTACTCGAAAGTAGATCAGCCCCAGCATTTT. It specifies CASSYSKVDQPQHF.

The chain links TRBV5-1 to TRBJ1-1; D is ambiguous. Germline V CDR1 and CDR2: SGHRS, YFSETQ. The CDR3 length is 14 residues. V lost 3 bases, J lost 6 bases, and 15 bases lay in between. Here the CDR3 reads CASSSDSNRPEAFF. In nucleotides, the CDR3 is TGCGCCAGCAGCTCGGACTCGAATCGCCCTGAAGCTTTCTTT.

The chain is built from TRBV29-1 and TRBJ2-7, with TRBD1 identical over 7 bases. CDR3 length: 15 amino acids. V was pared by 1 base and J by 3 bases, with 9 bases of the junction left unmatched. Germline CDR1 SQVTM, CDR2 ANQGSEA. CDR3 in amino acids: CSVEVGGQSFYEQYF. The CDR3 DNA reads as TGCAGCGTTGAAGTAGGGGGACAGTCTTTCTACGAGCAGTACTTC.

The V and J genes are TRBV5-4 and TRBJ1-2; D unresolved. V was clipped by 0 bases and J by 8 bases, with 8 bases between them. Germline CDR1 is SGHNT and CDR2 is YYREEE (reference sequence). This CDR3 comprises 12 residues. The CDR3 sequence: CASSLGRQGYTF. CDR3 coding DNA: TGTGCCAGCAGCTTGGGGCGGCAAGGCTACACCTTC.

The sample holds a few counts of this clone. CDR3 protein: CASSGRTFEQYF. The CDR3 bases are TGTGCCAGCAGTGGTCGGACATTCGAGCAGTACTTC. This rearrangement joins TRBV25-1 to TRBJ2-7, with D possibly TRBD1 on 5 matching bases. Trimming took off 4 bases at V and 6 bases at J, with 10 bases between the two ends. The length of the CDR3 is 12 residues. Germline loops: CDR1 MGHDK, CDR2 SYGVNS.

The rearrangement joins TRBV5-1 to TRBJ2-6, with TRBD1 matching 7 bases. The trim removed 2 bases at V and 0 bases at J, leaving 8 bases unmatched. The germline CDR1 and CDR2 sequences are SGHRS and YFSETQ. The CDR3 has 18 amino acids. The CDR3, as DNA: TGCGCCAGCAGCTTAGGTGGGACAGAGGTCTCTGGGGCCAACGTCCTGACTTTC. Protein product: CASSLGGTEVSGANVLTF. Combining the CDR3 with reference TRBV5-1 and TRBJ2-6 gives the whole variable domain KAGVTQTPRYLIKTRGQQVTLSCSPISGHRSVSWYQQTPGQGLQFLFEYFSETQRNKGNFPGRFSGRQFSNSRSEMNVSTLELGDSALYLCASSLGGTEVSGANVLTFGAGSRLTVL.

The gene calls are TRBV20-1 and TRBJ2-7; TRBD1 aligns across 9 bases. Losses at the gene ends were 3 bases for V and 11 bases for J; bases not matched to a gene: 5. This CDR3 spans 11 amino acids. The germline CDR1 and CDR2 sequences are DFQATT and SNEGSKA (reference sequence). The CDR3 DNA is TGCAGTGCTAGCCTCCGGGACAGGGAGTACTTC. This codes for CSASLRDREYF.

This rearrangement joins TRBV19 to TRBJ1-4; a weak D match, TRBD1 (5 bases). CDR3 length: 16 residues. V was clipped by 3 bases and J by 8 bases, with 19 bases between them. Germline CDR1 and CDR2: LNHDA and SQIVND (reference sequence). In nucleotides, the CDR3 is TGTGCCAGTAGTATCCAAGGGGCGGGGAACCGCGAAAAACTGTTTTTT. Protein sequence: CASSIQGAGNREKLFF.

CDR3: CASSFPGNQPQHF. CDR3 bases: TGTGCCAGCAGCTTTCCCGGCAATCAGCCCCAGCATTTT. The V and J genes are TRBV7-9 and TRBJ1-5; D uncertain. The germline V gene encodes CDR1 SEHNR and CDR2 FQNEAQ (reference sequence). This CDR3 comprises 13 residues. V shed 3 bases and J shed 2 bases, with 5 bases lying between them.